This section outlines one T cell receptor beta chain sequence together with its context. The sample belongs to a study of blood T cell repertoires in COVID-19. Study overall: From T cells, B-cell-depleted T cells, or PBMCs came the material, which was cDNA or gDNA.

The table came from immunoSEQ multiplex PCR; TCRdb's copy has only in-frame clones and leaves some out. This table holds about 270,000 clones, about 88% found once. The source is a man aged 55 to 69 who had recovered from COVID-19. Sequenced material: peripheral blood.

Here the CDR3 reads CASSLGQGWGEQFF. CDR3 nucleotides: TGCGCCAGCAGCTTGGGACAGGGATGGGGTGAGCAGTTCTTC. This sequence joins TRBV5-1 and TRBJ2-1, with TRBD1 identical over 7 bases. The V gene end was trimmed by 0 bases and the J gene end by 9 bases; junction bases not matched to a gene: 6. The V gene's germline CDR1 is SGHRS and CDR2 YFSETQ. This CDR3 contains 14 residues.